The next 14 T cell receptor beta chains were all read from a single sample in a study of cytomegalovirus exposure and HLA in healthy donors. Method: immunoSEQ multiplex PCR; TCRdb's copy keeps in-frame clones and lacks some. This sample yields approximately 220,000 clones, of which 87% are seen a single time; about 3% belongs to the top ten. Sequencing input: PBMCs. These TCRs come from a man between 18 and 29 years old in good health and CMV-seronegative.

This clone was picked up a small number of times. V gene TRBV18 combines with J gene TRBJ1-2, with 7 bases that match TRBD1. The CDR3 runs to 14 residues. V lost 4 bases to trimming and J lost 2 bases; unmatched junction nucleotides: 4. Germline V gene data show CDR1 as KGHSH and CDR2 as LQKENI. CDR3 bases: TGTGCCAGCTCACATGGGACAGCCAACTATGGCTACACCTTC. It translates to CASSHGTANYGYTF.

This sequence joins TRBV9 and TRBJ2-7; 10 bases are shared with TRBD1. The CDR3 loop spans 14 amino acids. Germline-derived CDR1 and CDR2 are SGDLS and YYNGEE. V lost 3 bases to trimming and J lost 5 bases; unmatched junction nucleotides: 5. CDR3 region: CASSGRDRGHEQYF. The CDR3 DNA is TGTGCCAGCAGCGGCCGGGACAGGGGCCACGAGCAGTACTTC.

The J gene is TRBJ2-2, the V gene TRBV28, with D possibly matching TRBD1 (5 bases). The length of the CDR3 is 15 residues. The germline V gene has CDR1 MDHEN and CDR2 SYDVKM. V dropped 6 bases and J dropped 9 bases, with 20 bases sitting between them. The CDR3, as DNA: TGTGCCAGCAGCCGCATAGGGGCAGGGAAGCGGGAGCTGTTTTTT. Protein product: CASSRIGAGKRELFF.

The sample holds a few counts of this clone. V is TRBV2 and J is TRBJ2-5, with D perhaps TRBD2 (5 bases). The germline CDR1 and CDR2 sequences are SNHLY and FYNNEI. The CDR3 is 13 residues long. V was shortened by 7 bases and J by 5 bases, with 14 bases between the two germline ends. The CDR3 DNA is TGTGCCAGCATCCGAGGGAATGGTGAGACCCAGTACTTC. This translates into CASIRGNGETQYF. Together with reference TRBV2 and TRBJ2-5, the CDR3 gives the full variable domain: EPEVTQTPSHQVTQMGQEVILRCVPISNHLYFYWYRQILGQKVEFLVSFYNNEISEKSEIFDDQFSVERPDGSNFTLKIRSTKLEDSAMYFCASIRGNGETQYFGPGTRLLVL.

The chain carries TRBV30 and TRBJ2-1, with D possibly being TRBD1 (6 bases). The CDR3 has 11 amino acids. The germline V gene has CDR1 GTSNPN and CDR2 SVGIG (reference sequence). Trimming stripped 5 bases from V and 7 bases from J, with 9 bases between. As DNA, the CDR3 is TGTGCCTGGGACAGGTGGAATGAGCAGTTCTTC. The encoded protein is CAWDRWNEQFF. Supplemented by reference TRBV30 and TRBJ2-1, the full variable domain reads SQTIHQWPATLVQPVGSPLSLECTVEGTSNPNLYWYRQAAGRGLQLLFYSVGIGQISSEVPQNLSASRPQDRQFILSSKKLLLSDSGFYLCAWDRWNEQFFGPGTRLTVL.

The chain is built from TRBV7-6 and TRBJ2-6; D is ambiguous. CDR1 SGHVS and CDR2 FNYEAQ come from the germline V gene. V was trimmed by 5 bases and J by 3 bases, leaving 11 bases between them. This CDR3 has 15 amino acids. DNA of the CDR3: TGTGCCAGCAGCCCCCTCAGTAATGGGGCCAACGTCCTGACTTTC. Protein: CASSPLSNGANVLTF.

The V call is TRBV27, the J call TRBJ1-5; 7 bases match TRBD1. Germline V gene sequence: CDR1 MNHEY, CDR2 SMNVEV (reference sequence). CDR3 length: 15 residues. The CDR3: CEAGQKNAGNQPQHF. The CDR3 DNA is TGTGAGGCGGGACAGAAGAACGCCGGCAATCAGCCCCAGCATTTT.

The genes are TRBV28 and TRBJ2-7; D may be TRBD2 (7 bases). There are 14 residues in the CDR3. V was clipped by 7 bases and J by 2 bases, with 15 bases between them. Per germline, CDR1 MDHEN and CDR2 SYDVKM. The CDR3 sequence is CASTARGGPYEQYF. CDR3 sequence (DNA): TGTGCCAGCACCGCAAGGGGGGGTCCCTACGAGCAGTACTTC.

The J gene is TRBJ2-7, the V gene TRBV9; 8 bases agree with TRBD1. This CDR3 region has 14 residues. V dropped 4 bases and J dropped 4; count of bases not matched to a gene: 7. The V gene's germline CDR1 is SGDLS and CDR2 YYNGEE. CDR3: CASSHGQGLYEQYF. The CDR3 DNA follows: TGTGCCAGCAGCCACGGACAGGGCCTATACGAGCAGTACTTC.

Of note for this clone: Germline and junction disagree at one end, which may indicate a read error. V is TRBV7-9 and J is TRBJ1-4, with a weak D call TRBD1 (5 bases). CDR1 SEHNR and CDR2 FQNEAQ come from the germline V gene (reference sequence). The CDR3 consists of 11 residues. CDR3 protein: CASSAAGTLTF. CDR3 bases: TGTGCCAGCAGCGCCGCCGGGACTTTGACGTTT. Together with reference TRBV7-9 and TRBJ1-4, the CDR3 gives the full variable domain: DTGVSQNPRHKITKRGQNVTFRCDPISEHNRLYWYRQTLGQGPEFLTYFQNEAQLEKSRLLSDRFSAERPKGSFSTLEIQRTEQGDSAMYLCASSAAGTLTFGSGTQLSVL.

The rearrangement uses TRBV27 and TRBJ2-1; no clear D gene. The germline CDR1 and CDR2 sequences are MNHEY and SMNVEV (reference sequence). This CDR3 contains 15 residues. V was trimmed by 2 bases and J by 4 bases, leaving 12 bases between them. Written as DNA, the CDR3 is TGTGCCAGCAGTTTACCCTCCCGGAGTTACAATGAGCAGTTCTTC. This encodes CASSLPSRSYNEQFF.

The table lists this clone with a count of one. The chain has TRBV27 and TRBJ2-7; a possible D gene is TRBD1 (5 bases). This CDR3 has 14 amino acids. Germline CDR1 MNHEY, CDR2 SMNVEV (reference sequence). The V end was cut by 1 base, the J end by 5 bases, with 12 bases between. CDR3 sequence (DNA): TGTGCCAGCAGTTTATTCGACAGTTTTAACGAGCAGTACTTC. Its translation: CASSLFDSFNEQYF.

This clone turned up a few times. The rearrangement uses TRBV21-1 and TRBJ2-7; TRBD2, the table's D call, was not compared with the DNA. TRBV21-1 is a pseudogene. CDR3 length: 16 amino acids. CDR3: CASSKALTGGYYEQYF. CDR3 DNA: TGTGCCAGCAGCAAAGCGCTTACGGGGGGCTACTACGAGCAGTACTTC.

This chain connects TRBV2 to TRBJ2-7, with D tentatively TRBD1 (6 bases). The V end was cut by 6 bases, the J end by 3 bases, with 12 bases between. Germline V gene data show CDR1 as SNHLY and CDR2 as FYNNEI. The CDR3 runs to 13 residues. In DNA form, the CDR3 reads TGTGCCAGCAGGAACAGGGCACTCTACGAGCAGTACTTC. It codes for CASRNRALYEQYF.